The 2 T cell receptor beta chains listed next were all sequenced from one sample in a study of tumor T cells in aggressive B-cell lymphoma. Repertoires were generated with immunoSEQ multiplex PCR, while TCRdb's copy carries only in-frame clones and drops some. The sample consists of under 6,500 clones, approximately 94% of them appearing once. The sample comprised tumor tissue. The receptors come from an adult with diffuse large B cell lymphoma.

The chain links TRBV5-6 to TRBJ1-2; a possible D gene is TRBD1 (6 bases). CDR3 length: 15 residues. Trimming removed 0 bases from V and 4 bases from J, with 13 bases in between. CDR1 is SGHDT and CDR2 is YYEEEE in the germline V gene. The CDR3 region is CASSLAQGFGYGYTF. Written as DNA, the CDR3 is TGTGCCAGCAGCTTGGCACAGGGCTTCGGCTATGGCTACACCTTC.

The rearrangement links TRBV4-3 to TRBJ2-2; TRBD2 matches 14 bases. V was clipped by 5 bases and J by 3 bases; unmatched bases: 2. Germline CDR1 and CDR2: LGHNA and YSLEER. The CDR3 is made up of 16 amino acids. CDR3 residues: CASSKGLAGDTGELFF. CDR3 sequence (DNA): TGCGCCAGCAGCAAGGGACTAGCGGGAGACACCGGGGAGCTGTTTTTT.